This T cell receptor beta chain was identified during a study of identical twins (dated by TCRdb to about 2016). About the investigation overall: To test whether fetal clonotypes persist, the study used deep sequencing on TCR alpha and beta repertoires from monozygotic twins, unrelated adults of various ages, and cord blood. To rule out contamination, replicate twin experiments were performed at different times with different library preparation protocols. What the research found in general, with its limitations: Conclusions relied on cross-sectional statistical analysis, since the same donors could not be followed over many years. Compared with coincidental sharing between unrelated individuals, an excess of low generation-probability sequences was observed among out-of-frame TCR alpha sequences shared between twins. In beta out-of-frame sequences, excess twin sharing was weaker, because having fewer shared sequences lowered the signal-to-noise ratio. Recombination models systematically underestimated out-of-frame TCR alpha sharing in monozygotic twins but agreed with sharing between unrelated individuals. Invariant T cells such as MAIT and iNKT could partly confound zero-insertion analyses, although diverse VJ usage argued against such confounding for most clonotypes. Abundant cord blood beta clonotypes had fewer insertions, young adult naive repertoires showed a similar but weaker trend, and memory repertoires showed no such trend.

Note on this clonotype: Its recognized antigen is unknown. It has no much larger one-base neighbor in the sample; base qualities were not kept.

The receptor library was made with 5' RACE. The data were produced on an Illumina HiSeq 2000. A universal primer binding site was introduced by template switching, and a unique molecular identifier was present in the final cDNA, enabling accurate counting of TCR cDNA molecules. First-strand cDNA for TCR alpha and beta chains was synthesized from specific primers in the conserved constant-segment region. To control for contamination, every cDNA library carried two barcodes: a SMART-Mk sample barcode plus Illumina barcodes. TruSeq adapter sequences along with Illumina sample barcodes were introduced in two successive PCR steps. TCR alpha and beta cDNA libraries were sequenced on the Illumina HiSeq platform with custom primers. Under the source paper's analysis protocol: Raw reads were processed with MiGEC to extract unique molecular identifiers, and MiXCR was used to determine CDR3 positions. Recombination models were inferred per individual with the repgenHMM and IGoR tools using an EM algorithm. Shared clonotype analysis was performed with the tcR package in R, normalizing sharing by the product of cloneset sizes. Out-of-frame nonproductive sequences were analyzed to study raw recombination free of thymic and clonal selection effects. TCRdb reprocessing: public reads trimmed at Q25 with fastp, clones called with MiXCR, in-frame beta chains kept. Duplicate CDR3 protein sequences are folded into a single record with the most common DNA and genes. These V and J calls derive from TCRdb rather than the authors' analysis. The sample yields 690,000 or so distinct CDR3 sequences; over 8.5% were counted once. The ten largest clonotypes hold 0.98% of the sample.

All donors were healthy Caucasians. Three pairs of female monozygotic twins, all aged about 18 to 30 years, were included in the twin cohort. The RNA used for TCR libraries was isolated from peripheral blood mononuclear cells. From the cysteine through the phenylalanine, the CDR3 covers 16 amino acids. Of the read, only the CDR3 DNA is kept; its 48 bases are in frame from base 1. V is pared back by 4 bases and J by 1 base, with 16 bases lying between the germline termini. From the germline V gene, CDR1 is SGHAT and CDR2 is FQNNGV. This same sample was also part of a study on yellow fever vaccine responses in identical twins. Per the second study: According to the authors, in identical twins the way T cells responded to vaccination appeared partly convergent and partly personalized. Focusing on identical twins, the study followed the T cell clones that responded to the vaccine, and did so with precision.

The V and J genes are TRBV11-2 and TRBJ2-5, and TRBD2 may be the D gene, going by 6 matching bases. The sample was PBMCs. The TCR originated in a woman aged 18-29 years in good health. The nucleotide sequence is given as TGTGCCAGCAGCTCCGGAGGTTTAGCGGTCCAAGAGACCCAGTACTTC. This sequence encodes CASSSGGLAVQETQYF.